This TCR beta chain was recovered during a study of spatial heterogeneity in lung cancer. This clonotype was counted many times. V was cut by 0 bases and J by 6 bases, with 13 bases left in between. The CDR3 sequence is 15 residues long. Germline V lookup: CDR1 SGHRS, CDR2 YFSETQ. Each CDR3 protein is one row after TCRdb ran MiXCR on the 5' RACE reads. This sample carries about 23,000 distinct CDR3 sequences, 2.5% to 4% of them seen once, and the ten largest clones take under 35%. Time point noted: sample taken at primary tumor resection. Unsorted whole RNA of tumor, nontumor lung or frozen PBMC was sequenced.

The source of this sequence is a female donor with early-stage non-small cell lung cancer. The rearrangement uses TRBV5-1 and TRBJ1-5; possible D gene TRBD1, 5 bases. This specimen consisted of PBMCs, obtained at surgery. The CDR3: CASSLGPGSGQPQHF. CDR3 DNA sequence: TGCGCCAGCAGCTTGGGTCCAGGGTCGGGTCAGCCCCAGCATTTT.